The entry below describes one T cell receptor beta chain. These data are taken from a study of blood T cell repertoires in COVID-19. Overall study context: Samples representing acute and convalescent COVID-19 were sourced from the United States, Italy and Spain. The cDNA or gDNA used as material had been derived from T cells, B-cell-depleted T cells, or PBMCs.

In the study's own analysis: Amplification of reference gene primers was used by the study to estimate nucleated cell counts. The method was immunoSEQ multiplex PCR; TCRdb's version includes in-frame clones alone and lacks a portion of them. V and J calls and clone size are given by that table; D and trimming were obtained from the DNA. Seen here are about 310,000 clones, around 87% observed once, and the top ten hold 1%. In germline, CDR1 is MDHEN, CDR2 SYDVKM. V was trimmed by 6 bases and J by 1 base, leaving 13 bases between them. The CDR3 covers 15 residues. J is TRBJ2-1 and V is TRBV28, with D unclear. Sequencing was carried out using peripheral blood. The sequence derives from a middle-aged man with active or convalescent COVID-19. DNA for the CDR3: TGTGCCAGCAGCACCTATTCGGGTTCCTACAATGAGCAGTTCTTC. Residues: CASSTYSGSYNEQFF.